This T cell receptor (beta chain) appears in the sequencing data of a study of blood T cell repertoires in COVID-19. This clone was picked up one time. The protocol was immunoSEQ multiplex PCR, while the TCRdb copy is restricted to in-frame clones and leaves out a portion. The data contain 220,000 or so clones, roughly 80% of them singletons. Germline V gene sequence: CDR1 GTSNPN, CDR2 SVGIG (reference sequence). This CDR3 has 16 amino acids. Trimming cost V 0 bases and J 7 bases; bases outside gene matches: 6. This clonotype originated in a woman aged 55-75 years with acute or convalescent COVID-19. Sequencing was performed on peripheral blood. J is TRBJ2-2 and V is TRBV30, with 12 bases fitting TRBD2. The CDR3 reads CAWSVFRTSGIGELFF. The CDR3, as DNA: TGTGCCTGGAGTGTATTTAGGACTAGCGGGATCGGGGAGCTGTTTTTT. The full variable domain, its missing parts supplied by reference TRBV30 and TRBJ2-2, is SQTIHQWPATLVQPVGSPLSLECTVEGTSNPNLYWYRQAAGRGLQLLFYSVGIGQISSEVPQNLSASRPQDRQFILSSKKLLLSDSGFYLCAWSVFRTSGIGELFFGEGSRLTVL.